Shown below are 20 T cell receptor beta chains from a single sample sequenced in a study of cytomegalovirus exposure and HLA in healthy donors. PCR primers comprised 60 Vbeta and 13 Jbeta primers. Using immunoSEQ multiplex PCR, the repertoire was profiled, and TCRdb retains in-frame clones only, with some absent. The sample lists 50,000 to 65,000 clones, around 75% occurring once. Sequencing was carried out using PBMCs. The receptor source for this set is a man between 50 and 59 years old in good health and CMV-seropositive.

On this clone itself: A much larger clone differs from this one at a single base, so this may be a read error. The CDR3 region has the DNA TGTGCCAGCAGAAAGCGTTCATACAACGGGGAGCTGTTTTTT. Protein sequence: CASRKRSYNGELFF. J is TRBJ2-2 and V is TRBV6-5; D gene ambiguous. CDR1 MNHEY and CDR2 SVGAGI come from the germline V gene. This CDR3 comprises 14 residues. V lost 6 bases, J lost 7 bases, and 15 bases lay in between.

The rearrangement links TRBV5-4 to TRBJ2-7, with TRBD2 matching over 8 bases. V was pared by 1 base and J by 1 base, with 1 base of the junction left unmatched. Germline V gene lookup returns CDR1 SGHNT and CDR2 YYREEE (reference sequence). The CDR3 has 14 residues. The CDR3 DNA is TGTGCCAGCAGCTTGCCTAGCGGGTCCTACGAGCAGTACTTC. This encodes CASSLPSGSYEQYF.

The V gene is TRBV27, the J gene TRBJ2-3; TRBD2 might be the D (5 bases). Trimming removed 2 bases at V and 0 bases at J, with 9 bases between. Germline lookup yields CDR1 MNHEY and CDR2 SMNVEV (reference sequence). This CDR3 is 15 amino acids long. CDR3 sequence: CASSLASTSTDTQYF. CDR3 in DNA: TGTGCCAGCAGTTTAGCTAGCACTAGCACAGATACGCAGTATTTT.

Remarks on this clone: Germline is not matched at one junction end, which may reflect a read error. The sample carries other DNA sequences with the same CDR3. This chain joins TRBV30 and TRBJ1-1; the D is unclear. Germline V gene data show CDR1 as GTSNPN and CDR2 as SVGIG (reference sequence). This CDR3 spans 13 amino acids. The CDR3 loop is CDWSVLVGSEAFF. The CDR3 coding sequence is TGTGACTGGAGCGTACTGGTCGGGTCTGAAGCTTTCTTT.

The chain employs TRBV19 and TRBJ1-2; 7 nucleotides agree with TRBD1. CDR3 length: 14 residues. With 5 bases clipped from V and 8 bases from J, the junction kept 11 bases outside the gene matches. From germline, CDR1 is LNHDA and CDR2 SQIVND (reference sequence). Written as DNA, the CDR3 is TGTGCCAGTAGTCTACTACAGACAGGGAAAGGCTACACCTTC. It encodes CASSLLQTGKGYTF.

V and J are TRBV5-1 and TRBJ1-5; tentative D call: TRBD1 (5 bases). Germline values: CDR1 SGHRS, CDR2 YFSETQ. V was clipped by 1 base and J by 7 bases, with 12 bases between them. CDR3 length: 14 residues. CDR3 coding DNA: TGCGCCAGCAGCTTGCAGGGTCGGGGGCAGCCCCAGCATTTT. Amino acid sequence: CASSLQGRGQPQHF. The variable domain in full, with the rest retrieved from reference TRBV5-1 and TRBJ1-5, is KAGVTQTPRYLIKTRGQQVTLSCSPISGHRSVSWYQQTPGQGLQFLFEYFSETQRNKGNFPGRFSGRQFSNSRSEMNVSTLELGDSALYLCASSLQGRGQPQHFGDGTRLSIL.

This chain links TRBV7-9 with TRBJ2-7, with TRBD2 matching over 8 bases. The germline CDR1 and CDR2 sequences are SEHNR and FQNEAQ (reference sequence). V shed 1 base and J 4 bases; nucleotides not matched to a gene: 3. The CDR3 totals 14 residues. In nucleotides, the CDR3 is TGTGCCAGCAGCTTAGGCGGGGGGCCTTACGAGCAGTACTTC. It is translated as CASSLGGGPYEQYF.

V is TRBV28 and J is TRBJ2-3; 8 nucleotides line up with TRBD2. CDR3 length equals 17 residues. Per the germline V gene, CDR1 is MDHEN and CDR2 is SYDVKM. J lost 0 bases, V lost 5 bases, and 10 bases had no gene match. The CDR3 protein is CASSRPDKRESTDTQYF. Here the CDR3 DNA reads TGTGCCAGCAGTCGTCCGGATAAGCGGGAGAGCACAGATACGCAGTATTTT.

As to this clone: Within the sample, other DNA sequences also encode this same CDR3. This chain links TRBV7-9 with TRBJ1-4; D gene uncertain. Between the trimmed V and J ends, which lost 5 bases and 8 bases, there was a span of 15 bases. Germline loops: CDR1 SEHNR, CDR2 FQNEAQ (reference sequence). The CDR3 has 14 residues. The CDR3 reads CASSLTFPGEKLFF. CDR3 sequence (DNA): TGTGCCAGCAGCCTAACCTTTCCCGGGGAAAAACTGTTTTTT.

This clone came up a few times. The V gene is TRBV25-1, the J gene TRBJ1-5; 7 bases map to TRBD1. The CDR3 runs 15 residues. With V trimmed by 3 bases and J by 3 bases, 5 bases remained unmatched. CDR1 and CDR2 (germline): MGHDK, SYGVNS. The CDR3 loop is CASSDQGQDNQPQHF. The CDR3 DNA is TGTGCCAGCAGTGACCAAGGACAGGACAATCAGCCCCAGCATTTT.

The chain recombines TRBV30 with TRBJ2-5; 8 bases match TRBD1. This CDR3 region has 14 residues. V shed 0 bases, J shed 4 bases, and the junction held 4 bases outside the gene matches. Per germline, CDR1 GTSNPN and CDR2 SVGIG (reference sequence). CDR3 DNA: TGTGCCTGGAGTGTTCAGGGGGCGGGAGAGACCCAGTACTTC. Translated, it gives CAWSVQGAGETQYF.

The CDR3 DNA sequence: TGCAGCGTTGCCTCGACCGGGACAGGGGTGCCCATTCAGTACTTC. It yields the protein CSVASTGTGVPIQYF. The V call is TRBV29-1, the J call TRBJ2-4; TRBD1 aligns across 10 bases. V lost 4 bases, J lost 9 bases, and 12 bases stayed unmatched. This CDR3 region has 15 residues. Germline loops: CDR1 SQVTM, CDR2 ANQGSEA.

The chain has TRBV11-3 and TRBJ2-2; D gene unclear. The CDR3 runs to 12 residues. The germline V gene has CDR1 SGHNT and CDR2 YENEEA. The germline V and J ends were trimmed by 5 bases and 5 bases, with 6 bases remaining between them. The CDR3 bases are TGTGCCAGCAGCACCCGGACCGGGGAGCTGTTTTTT. This codes for CASSTRTGELFF.

CDR3 loop: CASRRLGQGSYEQYF. In DNA form, the CDR3 reads TGTGCCAGCAGACGACTTGGACAGGGTTCGTACGAGCAGTACTTC. The chain employs TRBV6-5 and TRBJ2-7, with 8 bases lining up with TRBD1. Germline V lookup: CDR1 MNHEY, CDR2 SVGAGI. The CDR3 extends over 15 amino acids. Trimming took 6 bases from V and 4 from J; bases not matched to a gene: 11.

The chain has TRBV18 and TRBJ2-7, with 11 positions matching TRBD1. The V gene's germline CDR1 is KGHSH and CDR2 LQKENI. CDR3 length: 15 amino acids. The ends lost 3 bases at V and 10 bases at J; junction bases unmatched: 11. The CDR3 bases are TGTGCCAGCTCACCCAGCTTCGGGACAGGGGGGTCCCAGTACTTC. It is translated as CASSPSFGTGGSQYF. The variable domain in full, with the rest retrieved from reference TRBV18 and TRBJ2-7, is NAGVMQNPRHLVRRRGQEARLRCSPMKGHSHVYWYRQLPEEGLKFMVYLQKENIIDESGMPKERFSAEFPKEGPSILRIQQVVRGDSAAYFCASSPSFGTGGSQYFGPGTRLTVT.

The chain couples TRBV9 to TRBJ1-4; 10 bases match TRBD1. The germline V gene has CDR1 SGDLS and CDR2 YYNGEE. Losses at the gene ends were 3 bases for V and 2 bases for J; bases not matched to a gene: 10. The CDR3 is 18 amino acids. CDR3 region: CASSEGTGEVGTNEKLFF. The CDR3 DNA reads TGTGCCAGCAGCGAGGGGACAGGGGAAGTTGGGACTAATGAAAAACTGTTTTTT.

The chain employs TRBV27 and TRBJ1-5, with D perhaps matching TRBD1 (5 bases). The CDR3 consists of 15 residues. The V end lost 6 bases, the J end lost 4 bases, and 16 bases lay between the germline ends. Germline values: CDR1 MNHEY, CDR2 SMNVEV (reference sequence). The CDR3 loop reads CASRAQAGPNQPQHF. In nucleotides, the CDR3 is TGTGCCAGCAGAGCACAGGCGGGACCAAATCAGCCCCAGCATTTT.

This clone was counted a few times. The chain recombines TRBV5-1 with TRBJ1-1, with D perhaps TRBD1 (5 bases). This CDR3 is built from 14 residues. The V gene's germline CDR1 is SGHRS and CDR2 YFSETQ. V was shortened by 0 bases and J by 5 bases, with 11 bases between the two germline ends. CDR3: CASSLAAGLTEAFF. The CDR3 coding sequence is TGCGCCAGCAGCTTGGCGGCAGGGCTGACTGAAGCTTTCTTT.

This rearrangement joins TRBV21-1 to TRBJ2-7; the D call of TRBD2 is as the table states it, not checked on the DNA. TRBV21-1 is noted as a pseudogene. CDR3 length: 17 residues. For the CDR3, the DNA is TGTGCCAGCAGCGTCGACCCAGTGAGCGGGGGGGCCTACGAGCAGTACTTC. It specifies CASSVDPVSGGAYEQYF.

The J gene is TRBJ1-5, the V gene TRBV7-9, with D maybe TRBD1 (5 bases). V lost 1 base and J lost 1, with 8 bases in between. The CDR3 covers 15 residues. Per germline, CDR1 SEHNR and CDR2 FQNEAQ (reference sequence). For the CDR3, the DNA is TGTGCCAGCAGCTTAGGGGGGGGAAGCAATCAGCCCCAGCATTTT. Its protein is CASSLGGGSNQPQHF.